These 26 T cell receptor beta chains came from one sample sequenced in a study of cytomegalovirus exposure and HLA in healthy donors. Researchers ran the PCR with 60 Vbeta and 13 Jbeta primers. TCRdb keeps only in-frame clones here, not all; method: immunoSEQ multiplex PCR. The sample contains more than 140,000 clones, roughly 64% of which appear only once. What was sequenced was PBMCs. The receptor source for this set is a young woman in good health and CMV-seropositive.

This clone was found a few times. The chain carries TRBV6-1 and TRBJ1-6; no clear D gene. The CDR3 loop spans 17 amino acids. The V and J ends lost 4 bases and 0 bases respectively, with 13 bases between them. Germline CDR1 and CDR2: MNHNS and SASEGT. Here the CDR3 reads CASSAVWESSYNSPLHF. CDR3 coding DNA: TGTGCCAGCAGTGCTGTCTGGGAGAGCTCCTATAATTCACCCCTCCACTTT.

The CDR3 loop is CASSTGTTNTEAFF. CDR3 DNA sequence: TGCGCCAGCAGCACGGGGACAACAAACACTGAAGCTTTCTTT. This sequence joins TRBV5-1 and TRBJ1-1; D is perhaps TRBD1 (6 bases). Germline-derived CDR1 and CDR2 are SGHRS and YFSETQ. The CDR3 runs 14 residues. The ends were cut back, 4 bases at V and 2 bases at J, with 12 bases in the middle. Full variable domain (outside the CDR3, taken from reference TRBV5-1 and TRBJ1-1): KAGVTQTPRYLIKTRGQQVTLSCSPISGHRSVSWYQQTPGQGLQFLFEYFSETQRNKGNFPGRFSGRQFSNSRSEMNVSTLELGDSALYLCASSTGTTNTEAFFGQGTRLTVV.

CDR3 in DNA: TGTGCCAGCAGCCCTCCGGGTGAAGCTTTCTTT. Its translation is CASSPPGEAFF. The chain carries TRBV11-2 and TRBJ1-1, with D unresolved. The CDR3 consists of 11 residues. Germline CDR1 is SGHAT and CDR2 is FQNNGV. V lost 5 bases and J 7 bases, leaving 8 bases between the germline ends. Looking up the rest from reference TRBV11-2 and TRBJ1-1 gives the full variable domain: EAGVAQSPRYKIIEKRQSVAFWCNPISGHATLYWYQQILGQGPKLLIQFQNNGVVDDSQLPKDRFSAERLKGVDSTLKIQPAKLEDSAVYLCASSPPGEAFFGQGTRLTVV.

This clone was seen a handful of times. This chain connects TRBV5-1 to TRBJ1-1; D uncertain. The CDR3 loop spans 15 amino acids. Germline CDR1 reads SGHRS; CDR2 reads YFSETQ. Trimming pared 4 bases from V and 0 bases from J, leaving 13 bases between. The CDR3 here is CASSHNRGMNTEAFF. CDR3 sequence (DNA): TGCGCCAGCAGCCATAACCGGGGTATGAACACTGAAGCTTTCTTT.

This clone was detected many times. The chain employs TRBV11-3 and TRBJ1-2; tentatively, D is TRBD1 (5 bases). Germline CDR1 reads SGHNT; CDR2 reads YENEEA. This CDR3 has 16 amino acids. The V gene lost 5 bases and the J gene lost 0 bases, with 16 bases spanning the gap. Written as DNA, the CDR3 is TGTGCCAGCAGCCCGGAGGGCAGGGCAGCTAACTATGGCTACACCTTC. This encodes CASSPEGRAANYGYTF. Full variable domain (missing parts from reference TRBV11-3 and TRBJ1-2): EAGVVQSPRYKIIEKKQPVAFWCNPISGHNTLYWYLQNLGQGPELLIRYENEEAVDDSQLPKDRFSAERLKGVDSTLKIQPAELGDSAVYLCASSPEGRAANYGYTFGSGTRLTVV.

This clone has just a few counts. CDR3 sequence reads: CASSVAGLGGAFF. The CDR3 nucleotides read TGTGCCAGCAGCGTAGCGGGGTTGGGGGGAGCTTTCTTT. The rearrangement uses TRBV9 and TRBJ1-1, with D perhaps matching TRBD1 (5 bases). This CDR3 has 13 amino acids. CDR1 SGDLS and CDR2 YYNGEE come from the germline V gene. The germline V and J ends were trimmed by 0 bases and 10 bases, with 13 bases remaining between them.

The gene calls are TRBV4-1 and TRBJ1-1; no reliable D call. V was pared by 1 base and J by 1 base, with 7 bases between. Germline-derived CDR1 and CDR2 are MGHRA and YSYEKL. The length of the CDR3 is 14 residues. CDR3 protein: CASSQVVENTEAFF. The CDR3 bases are TGCGCCAGCAGCCAAGTAGTAGAGAACACTGAAGCTTTCTTT.

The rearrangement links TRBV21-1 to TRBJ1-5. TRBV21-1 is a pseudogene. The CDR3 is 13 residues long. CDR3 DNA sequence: TGTGCCAGCAGCAAGCGTAGCAATCAGCCCCAGCATTTT. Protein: CASSKRSNQPQHF.

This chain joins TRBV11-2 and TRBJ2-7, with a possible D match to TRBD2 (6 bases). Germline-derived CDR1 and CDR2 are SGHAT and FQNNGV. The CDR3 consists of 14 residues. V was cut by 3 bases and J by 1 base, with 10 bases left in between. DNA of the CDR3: TGTGCCAGCAGCTTCCGGGGGTCATCCTACGAGCAGTACTTC. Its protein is CASSFRGSSYEQYF.

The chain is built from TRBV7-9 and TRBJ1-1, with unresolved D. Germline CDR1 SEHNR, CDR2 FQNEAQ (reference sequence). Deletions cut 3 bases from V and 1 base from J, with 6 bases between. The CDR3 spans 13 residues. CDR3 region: CASSFSGNTEAFF. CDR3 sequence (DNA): TGTGCCAGCAGCTTTTCGGGGAACACTGAAGCTTTCTTT.

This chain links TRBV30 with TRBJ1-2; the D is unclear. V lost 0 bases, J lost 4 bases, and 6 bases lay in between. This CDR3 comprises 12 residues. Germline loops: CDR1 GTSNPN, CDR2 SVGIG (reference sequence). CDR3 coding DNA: TGTGCCTGGAGTGTTGGCCTCTATGGCTACACCTTC. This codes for CAWSVGLYGYTF.

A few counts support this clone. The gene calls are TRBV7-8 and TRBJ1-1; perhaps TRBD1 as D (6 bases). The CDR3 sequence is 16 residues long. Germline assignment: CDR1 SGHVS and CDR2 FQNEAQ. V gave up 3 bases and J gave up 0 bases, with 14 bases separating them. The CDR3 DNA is TGTGCCAGCAGCTTGAATCGGGGGGCGGTGAACACTGAAGCTTTCTTT. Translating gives CASSLNRGAVNTEAFF. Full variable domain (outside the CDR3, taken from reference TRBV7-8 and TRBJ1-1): GAGVSQSPRYKVAKRGQDVALRCDPISGHVSLFWYQQALGQGPEFLTYFQNEAQLDKSGLPSDRFFAERPEGSVSTLKIQRTQQEDSAVYLCASSLNRGAVNTEAFFGQGTRLTVV.

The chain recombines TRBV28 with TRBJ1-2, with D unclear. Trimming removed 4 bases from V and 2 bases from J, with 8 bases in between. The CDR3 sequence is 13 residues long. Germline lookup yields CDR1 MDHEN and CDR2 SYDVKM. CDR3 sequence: CASSSGVNYGYTF. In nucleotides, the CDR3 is TGTGCCAGCAGTTCCGGAGTGAACTATGGCTACACCTTC.

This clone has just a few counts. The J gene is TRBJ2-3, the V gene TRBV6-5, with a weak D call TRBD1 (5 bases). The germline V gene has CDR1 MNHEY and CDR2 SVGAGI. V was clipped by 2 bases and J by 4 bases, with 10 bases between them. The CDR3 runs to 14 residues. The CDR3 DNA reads TGTGCCAGCAGTTACGGGGCGAATTCAGATACGCAGTATTTT. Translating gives CASSYGANSDTQYF.

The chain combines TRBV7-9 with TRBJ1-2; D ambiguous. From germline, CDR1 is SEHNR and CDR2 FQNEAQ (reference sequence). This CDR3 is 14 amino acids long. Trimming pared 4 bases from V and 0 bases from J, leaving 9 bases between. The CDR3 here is CASSSLGTNYGYTF. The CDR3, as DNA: TGTGCCAGCAGCTCCCTCGGGACTAACTATGGCTACACCTTC.

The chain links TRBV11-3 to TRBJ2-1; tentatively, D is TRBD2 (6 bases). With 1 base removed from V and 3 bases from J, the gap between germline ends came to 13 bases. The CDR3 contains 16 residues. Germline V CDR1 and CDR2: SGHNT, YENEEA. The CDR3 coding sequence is TGTGCCAGCAGCTTAGGGGGGAGGATAATCTACAATGAGCAGTTCTTC. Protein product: CASSLGGRIIYNEQFF.

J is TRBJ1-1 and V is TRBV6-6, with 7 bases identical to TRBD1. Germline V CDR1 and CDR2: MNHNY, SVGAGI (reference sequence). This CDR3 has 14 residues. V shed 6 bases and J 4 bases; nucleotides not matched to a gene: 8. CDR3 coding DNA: TGTGCCAGCAGCTACCGGGACAGCGTCACTGAAGCTTTCTTT. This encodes CASSYRDSVTEAFF.

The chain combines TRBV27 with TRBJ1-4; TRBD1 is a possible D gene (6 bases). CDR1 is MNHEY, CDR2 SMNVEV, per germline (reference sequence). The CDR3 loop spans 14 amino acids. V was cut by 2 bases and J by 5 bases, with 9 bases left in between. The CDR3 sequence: CASSLKQGNEKLFF. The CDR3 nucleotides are TGTGCCAGCAGTTTAAAACAGGGAAATGAAAAACTGTTTTTT. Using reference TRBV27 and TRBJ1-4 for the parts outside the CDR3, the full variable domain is EAQVTQNPRYLITVTGKKLTVTCSQNMNHEYMSWYRQDPGLGLRQIYYSMNVEVTDKGDVPEGYKVSRKEKRNFPLILESPSPNQTSLYFCASSLKQGNEKLFFGSGTQLSVL.

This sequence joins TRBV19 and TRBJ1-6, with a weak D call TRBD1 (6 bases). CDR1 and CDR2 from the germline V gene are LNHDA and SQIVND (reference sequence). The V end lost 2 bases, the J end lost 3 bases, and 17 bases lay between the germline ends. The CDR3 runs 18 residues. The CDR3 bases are TGTGCCAGTAGTATAATTCCCCATAGGGGGAACTATAATTCACCCCTCCACTTT. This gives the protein CASSIIPHRGNYNSPLHF.

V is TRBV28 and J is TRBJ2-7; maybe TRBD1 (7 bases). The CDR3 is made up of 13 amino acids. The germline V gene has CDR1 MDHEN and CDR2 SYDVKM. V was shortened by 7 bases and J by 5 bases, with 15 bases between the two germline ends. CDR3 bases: TGTGCCAGCACTCGCGGAGGGGGCGACGAGCAGTACTTC. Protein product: CASTRGGGDEQYF.

CDR3 amino acids: CASSFSSIKGEQFF. The CDR3 bases are TGTGCCAGCAGCTTCTCTAGCATAAAGGGTGAGCAGTTCTTC. V usage is TRBV7-2 and J usage is TRBJ2-1; weak D call: TRBD2 (5 bases). In germline, CDR1 is SGHTA, CDR2 FQGNSA. The CDR3 extends over 14 amino acids. V was pared by 3 bases and J by 9 bases, with 15 bases between.

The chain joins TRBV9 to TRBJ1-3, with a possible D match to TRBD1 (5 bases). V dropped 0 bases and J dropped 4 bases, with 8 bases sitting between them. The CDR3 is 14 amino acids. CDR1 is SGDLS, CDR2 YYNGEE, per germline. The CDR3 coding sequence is TGTGCCAGCAGCGTAGTCCCAGGGGGAAACACCATATATTTT. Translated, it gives CASSVVPGGNTIYF.

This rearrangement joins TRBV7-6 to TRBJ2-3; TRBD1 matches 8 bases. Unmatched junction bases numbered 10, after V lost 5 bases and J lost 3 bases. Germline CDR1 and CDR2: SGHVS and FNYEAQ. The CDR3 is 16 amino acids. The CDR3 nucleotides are TGTGCCAGCAGCCGCGGGGACAGGACAGGGACAGATACGCAGTATTTT. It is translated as CASSRGDRTGTDTQYF.

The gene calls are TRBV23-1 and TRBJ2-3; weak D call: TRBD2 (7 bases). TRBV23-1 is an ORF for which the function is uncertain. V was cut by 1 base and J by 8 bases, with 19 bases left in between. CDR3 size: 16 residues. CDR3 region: CASSQLKGGEDGTQYF. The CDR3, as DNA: TGCGCCAGCAGTCAATTGAAGGGGGGGGAAGACGGTACGCAGTATTTT.

This CDR3 is CASSFTSGGARTDTQYF. The CDR3 bases are TGCGCCAGCAGCTTTACTAGCGGGGGGGCCCGCACAGATACGCAGTATTTT. This chain links TRBV5-1 with TRBJ2-3; 13 nucleotides line up with TRBD2. Germline V gives CDR1 SGHRS, CDR2 YFSETQ. The CDR3 loop spans 17 amino acids. Germline trimming cut 2 bases from V and 1 base from J; bases unmatched to any gene: 4.

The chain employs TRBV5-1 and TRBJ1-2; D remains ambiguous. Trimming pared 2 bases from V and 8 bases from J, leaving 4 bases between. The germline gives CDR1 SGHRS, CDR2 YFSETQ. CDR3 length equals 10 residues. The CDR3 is CASSFSGYTF. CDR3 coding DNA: TGCGCCAGCAGCTTCTCCGGCTACACCTTC.